The next 9 T cell receptor beta chains were all read from a single sample in a study of long-term antiretroviral therapy in people with HIV. immunoSEQ v3.0 was run at survey level. Method: immunoSEQ multiplex PCR; TCRdb's copy keeps in-frame clones and lacks some. The sample includes 30,000 to 35,000 clones, around 94% of them seen just once. The sequencing used unsorted PBMCs, collected more than 5 years after starting antiretroviral therapy. Receptors were obtained from a woman in her fifties or sixties with HIV.

This clone was seen once. V is TRBV6-6 and J is TRBJ2-5; D may match TRBD1 or TRBD2 (5 bases each). Trimming cost V 0 bases and J 5 bases, with 13 bases left between them. The germline CDR1 and CDR2 sequences are MNHNY and SVGAGI (reference sequence). The length of the CDR3 is 15 residues. CDR3 bases: TGTGCCAGCAGTTACTCGAATGGGGGTTGGGAGACCCAGTACTTC. It translates to CASSYSNGGWETQYF.

The chain recombines TRBV6-6 with TRBJ2-7; 8 bases line up with TRBD1. CDR1 is MNHNY, CDR2 SVGAGI, per germline (reference sequence). CDR3 length: 15 amino acids. With V trimmed by 5 bases and J by 3 bases, 9 bases remained unmatched. The CDR3, as DNA: TGTGCCAGCAGTAGGACAGGGAAACGTCTCTACGAGCAGTACTTC. It codes for CASSRTGKRLYEQYF.

The rearrangement links TRBV4-1 to TRBJ2-7; D is ambiguous. The CDR3 is 16 amino acids. V lost 2 bases to trimming and J lost 4 bases, with 18 bases between them. Germline lookup yields CDR1 MGHRA and CDR2 YSYEKL. DNA of the CDR3: TGCGCCAGCAGCCAAAGCCTTTCCCTCGTCCTATACGAGCAGTACTTC. Encoded protein: CASSQSLSLVLYEQYF.

The chain uses TRBV27 and TRBJ1-6; D is perhaps TRBD1 (6 bases). Trimming took off 2 bases at V and 8 bases at J, with 10 bases between the two ends. The CDR3 runs to 14 residues. Germline CDR1 and CDR2: MNHEY and SMNVEV (reference sequence). CDR3 nucleotide sequence: TGTGCCAGCAGTTTAAGACAGGTGGATTCACCCCTCCACTTT. Translating gives CASSLRQVDSPLHF.

This clone came up a few times. V usage is TRBV13 and J usage is TRBJ1-2; the match to TRBD1 covers 9 bases. The CDR3 has 14 amino acids. V was pared by 4 bases and J by 2 bases, with 2 bases of the junction left unmatched. Germline V gene sequence: CDR1 PRHDT, CDR2 FYEKMQ (reference sequence). CDR3: CASSSGTGNYGYTF. The DNA for the CDR3 is TGTGCCAGCAGCTCGGGGACAGGGAACTATGGCTACACCTTC. The whole variable domain, remainder taken from reference TRBV13 and TRBJ1-2, is AAGVIQSPRHLIKEKRETATLKCYPIPRHDTVYWYQQGPGQDPQFLISFYEKMQSDKGSIPDRFSAQQFSDYHSELNMSSLELGDSALYFCASSSGTGNYGYTFGSGTRLTVV.

The V and J genes are TRBV30 and TRBJ2-3; 7 bases align to TRBD1. The CDR3 consists of 14 residues. Germline V gives CDR1 GTSNPN, CDR2 SVGIG (reference sequence). With V trimmed by 7 bases and J by 4 bases, 11 bases remained unmatched. Written as DNA, the CDR3 is TGTGCCTCGACAGGGTTGGATTTTTCAGATACGCAGTATTTT. It yields the protein CASTGLDFSDTQYF.

This chain connects TRBV2 to TRBJ1-2; a possible D gene is TRBD1 (5 bases). Trimming stripped 2 bases from V and 8 bases from J, with 18 bases between. The CDR3 covers 15 residues. CDR1 and CDR2 from the germline V gene are SNHLY and FYNNEI. The CDR3 is CASSEFSQGKEGYTF. The CDR3 DNA reads TGTGCCAGCAGTGAATTCAGTCAGGGCAAGGAAGGCTACACCTTC.

The V call is TRBV7-8, the J call TRBJ1-1; D possibly corresponds to TRBD1 (6 bases). The V gene's germline CDR1 is SGHVS and CDR2 FQNEAQ. V lost 6 bases and J lost 4, with 15 bases in between. The CDR3 is 14 amino acids. The CDR3 DNA follows: TGTGCCAGCAGACGAGAATACAGGGCCACTGAAGCTTTCTTT. Translating it yields CASRREYRATEAFF.

This chain uses TRBV19 with TRBJ1-4; 9 bases are a match to TRBD1. V lost 6 bases and J lost 5; bases outside the gene matches: 4. The V gene's germline CDR1 is LNHDA and CDR2 SQIVND (reference sequence). This CDR3 has 14 amino acids. This chain's CDR3 is CASSSTGGNEKLFF. The CDR3 region has the DNA TGTGCCAGTAGCTCGACAGGGGGAAATGAAAAACTGTTTTTT.